Shown below are 4 T cell receptor beta chains from a single sample sequenced in a study of T cell repertoires in cytomegalovirus infection. TCRdb analysed the reads with MiXCR anew, one entry per CDR3 protein. The table records almost 300,000 distinct CDR3 sequences, around 10% of them present only once. The sequenced sample consisted of PBMCs. All receptors come from a human donor in good health (CMV status not recorded). Some clones in this sample may be carry-over from other donors' samples.

This clonotype was found many times. The chain recombines TRBV18 with TRBJ2-7; perhaps TRBD1 as D (6 bases). The germline gives CDR1 KGHSH, CDR2 LQKENI. V dropped 1 base and J dropped 3 bases, with 16 bases sitting between them. The CDR3 runs to 16 residues. The CDR3 protein is CASSPQNNRALYEQYV. The CDR3 region has the DNA TGTGCCAGCTCACCACAGAACAACAGGGCCCTCTACGAGCAGTACGTC.

This clonotype was counted ten times or more. CDR3 DNA: TGTGCCAGCAGCCCACGGGACCGGGATTCACCCCTCCACTTT. This translates into CASSPRDRDSPLHF. The V and J genes are TRBV3-1 and TRBJ1-6; TRBD1 is a possible D gene (5 bases). The CDR3 sequence is 14 residues long. Trimming removed 4 bases from V and 8 bases from J, with 12 bases in between. Germline values: CDR1 LGHDT, CDR2 YNNKEL (reference sequence). Looking up the rest from reference TRBV3-1 and TRBJ1-6 gives the full variable domain: DTAVSQTPKYLVTQMGNDKSIKCEQNLGHDTMYWYKQDSKKFLKIMFSYNNKELIINETVPNRFSPKSPDKAHLNLHINSLELGDSAVYFCASSPRDRDSPLHFGNGTRLTVT.

This clonotype came up many times. The chain has TRBV7-2 and TRBJ2-7; no definite D call. CDR1 and CDR2 from the germline V gene are SGHTA and FQGNSA. V was shortened by 2 bases and J by 0 bases, with 11 bases between the two germline ends. The CDR3 is made up of 15 amino acids. The CDR3 DNA is TGTGCCAGCAGCTTATCAGCCCTGGGCTCCTACGAGCAGTACGTC. Its translation is CASSLSALGSYEQYV.

The table lists this clonotype with many counts. The chain has TRBV5-5 and TRBJ2-7; a weak D match, TRBD1 (6 bases). V lost 2 bases and J lost 0, with 9 bases in between. This CDR3 contains 14 residues. Germline V gives CDR1 SGHKS, CDR2 YYEKEE (reference sequence). The CDR3 reads CASSFGQSSYEQYF. The CDR3 region has the DNA TGTGCCAGCAGCTTCGGACAGAGCTCCTACGAGCAGTACTTC.